The 12 T cell receptor beta chains in this list originate from one sample, sequenced in a study of cytomegalovirus exposure and HLA in healthy donors. In the PCR, 60 Vbeta and 13 Jbeta primers were used. The data were produced by immunoSEQ multiplex PCR, yet TCRdb's version contains in-frame clones alone and is incomplete. The data hold some 180,000 clones, with 60% to 85% observed a single time. What was sequenced was PBMCs. These receptors were obtained from a male donor in good health and CMV-seronegative.

The chain carries TRBV5-4 and TRBJ2-3; D not resolved. V lost 4 bases and J 0 bases, leaving 3 bases between the germline ends. The CDR3 extends over 12 amino acids. From germline, CDR1 is SGHNT and CDR2 YYREEE (reference sequence). The CDR3 region has the DNA TGTGCCAGCAGCACTAGCACAGATACGCAGTATTTT. Residues: CASSTSTDTQYF.

This rearrangement joins TRBV10-3 to TRBJ1-3; D gene unclear. Per the germline V gene, CDR1 is ENHRY and CDR2 is SYGVKD. V was shortened by 0 bases and J by 3 bases, with 9 bases between the two germline ends. This CDR3 is built from 15 residues. CDR3 in amino acids: CAISESPHNGNTIYF. The DNA of the CDR3 is TGTGCCATCAGTGAGTCCCCACACAATGGAAACACCATATATTTT.

CDR3 sequence: CASSLNQGLFVGANVLTF. As DNA, the CDR3 is TGTGCCAGCAGTTTAAATCAGGGGCTCTTTGTTGGGGCCAACGTCCTGACTTTC. This sequence joins TRBV28 and TRBJ2-6; tentative D call: TRBD1 (6 bases). Germline loops: CDR1 MDHEN, CDR2 SYDVKM. V was shortened by 2 bases and J by 3 bases, with 17 bases between the two germline ends. The CDR3 totals 18 residues.

There are a few counts of this clone. The chain joins TRBV18 to TRBJ2-1, with D unclear. The CDR3 loop spans 15 amino acids. Deletions cut 0 bases from V and 6 bases from J, with 12 bases between. Looked up from germline, CDR1 is KGHSH and CDR2 is LQKENI. This CDR3 reads CASSPPFRESNEQFF. The CDR3 DNA is TGTGCCAGCTCACCACCGTTTAGAGAATCCAATGAGCAGTTCTTC.

The chain carries TRBV29-1 and TRBJ2-7; D unresolved. The ends were cut back, 0 bases at V and 5 bases at J, with 11 bases in the middle. The CDR3 is made up of 13 amino acids. CDR1 SQVTM and CDR2 ANQGSEA come from the germline V gene. The CDR3, as DNA: TGCAGCGTTGAAGAGGCAGGAACCCACGAGCAGTACTTC. Residues: CSVEEAGTHEQYF.

This clone was counted a few times. The rearrangement joins TRBV5-1 to TRBJ1-5; tentatively, D is TRBD1 (5 bases). Germline V gives CDR1 SGHRS, CDR2 YFSETQ. The V and J ends lost 5 bases and 1 base respectively, with 16 bases between them. This CDR3 is built from 16 residues. For the CDR3, the DNA is TGCGCCAGCAGGTCCGGGTCCGGGGGAAGCAATCAGCCCCAGCATTTT. Protein sequence: CASRSGSGGSNQPQHF.

The chain recombines TRBV10-2 with TRBJ1-5, with D perhaps matching TRBD1 (6 bases). The CDR3 has 16 residues. V gave up 3 bases and J gave up 1 base, with 13 bases separating them. CDR1 and CDR2 from the germline V gene are WSHSY and SAAADI. The CDR3 here is CASSETGKGSNQPQHF. The CDR3 DNA follows: TGCGCCAGCAGTGAAACAGGGAAGGGGAGCAATCAGCCCCAGCATTTT.

V usage is TRBV19 and J usage is TRBJ1-2; 8 bases align to TRBD1. Trimming at V came to 3 bases and at J to 3 bases, leaving 9 bases not matched to a gene. This CDR3 is built from 16 residues. The germline gives CDR1 LNHDA, CDR2 SQIVND (reference sequence). The CDR3 DNA is TGTGCCAGTAGTATTGTTCTCAGGGGGCGCGACTATGGCTACACCTTC. Translating it yields CASSIVLRGRDYGYTF.

Only a few counts were recorded for this clone. The rearrangement links TRBV5-6 to TRBJ1-2, with 8 nucleotides matching TRBD1. CDR1 and CDR2 from the germline V gene are SGHDT and YYEEEE. The CDR3 spans 15 residues. The junction had 12 bases not matched to a gene; V was cut back by 5 bases and J by 6 bases. The CDR3 protein is CASRKLGQGRDGYTF. CDR3 nucleotide sequence: TGTGCCAGCAGAAAACTCGGACAGGGAAGGGATGGCTACACCTTC. Looking up the rest from reference TRBV5-6 and TRBJ1-2 gives the full variable domain: DAGVTQSPTHLIKTRGQQVTLRCSPKSGHDTVSWYQQALGQGPQFIFQYYEEEERQRGNFPDRFSGHQFPNYSSELNVNALLLGDSALYLCASRKLGQGRDGYTFGSGTRLTVV.

The table lists this clone with a few counts. The chain carries TRBV5-5 and TRBJ2-3; D ambiguous. The CDR3 covers 11 residues. Trimming stripped 1 base from V and 5 bases from J, with 2 bases between. Germline lookup yields CDR1 SGHKS and CDR2 YYEKEE (reference sequence). The CDR3 sequence: CASSLRDTQYF. CDR3 bases: TGTGCCAGCAGCTTGCGAGATACGCAGTATTTT. The variable domain in full, with the rest retrieved from reference TRBV5-5 and TRBJ2-3, is DAGVTQSPTHLIKTRGQQVTLRCSPISGHKSVSWYQQVLGQGPQFIFQYYEKEERGRGNFPDRFSARQFPNYSSELNVNALLLGDSALYLCASSLRDTQYFGPGTRLTVL.

The rearrangement uses TRBV10-3 and TRBJ2-5, with D perhaps TRBD2 (6 bases). The last part of the DNA fits TRBJ2-7 better; the J call may be wrong. The CDR3 contains 12 residues. Looked up from germline, CDR1 is ENHRY and CDR2 is SYGVKD. DNA for the CDR3: TGTGCCATCAGTGGGGAGGTGCACGAGCAGTACTTC. Its translation is CAISGEVHEQYF.

The V gene is TRBV5-4, the J gene TRBJ2-5; D is perhaps TRBD1 (5 bases). Germline CDR1 SGHNT, CDR2 YYREEE (reference sequence). V lost 2 bases and J lost 2, with 16 bases in between. CDR3 length: 16 residues. The CDR3 region is CASSFWGFGLQETQYF. CDR3 bases: TGTGCCAGCAGCTTTTGGGGCTTTGGGTTACAAGAGACCCAGTACTTC.